Below, one T cell receptor beta chain is given with its context. The CDR3 is made up of 13 amino acids. Germline V CDR1 and CDR2: GTSNPN, SVGIG (reference sequence). V was clipped by 7 bases and J by 2 bases; unmatched bases: 3. The entry originates in a study of T cell clonotyping in hematopoietic cell transplantation. Generated by immunoSEQ multiplex PCR, the TCRdb table keeps only in-frame clones and is missing some. The sample contains roughly 12,000 clones, approximately 68% of which appear only once. The sample here was peripheral blood mononuclear cells, taken 180 days after allogeneic stem cell transplant. The V call is TRBV30, the J call TRBJ2-2, with 8 bases aligning to TRBD2. The receptor was isolated from a male patient between 60 and 69 years old who had an allogeneic stem cell transplant from an unrelated donor, so the T cells may come from the graft donor. Some clones in this sample may be carry-over from other donors' samples. The CDR3 nucleotides are TGTGCCTCCAGCGGGAGAAACACCGGGGAGCTGTTTTTT. Its translation: CASSGRNTGELFF.